This TCR beta chain was observed in a study of Tregs in tolerant kidney transplant recipients. The ends lost 5 bases at V and 2 bases at J; junction bases unmatched: 6. Per germline, CDR1 KGHSH and CDR2 LQKENI. The CDR3 totals 16 residues. TCRdb's table, derived via immunoSEQ multiplex PCR, lists solely in-frame clones and lacks some. The repertoire has over 60,000 clones, around nine tenths of them found once; the top ten carry more than 0.35%. V usage is TRBV18 and J usage is TRBJ2-5, with TRBD2 matching over 12 bases. The material sequenced was CD4+ T cells from blood, taken before the transplant. The origin of this receptor is a human donor who received a combined kidney and bone marrow transplant. This CDR3 reads CASSELAGGIQETQYF. In nucleotides, the CDR3 is TGTGCCAGCTCAGAACTAGCGGGAGGAATACAAGAGACCCAGTACTTC.